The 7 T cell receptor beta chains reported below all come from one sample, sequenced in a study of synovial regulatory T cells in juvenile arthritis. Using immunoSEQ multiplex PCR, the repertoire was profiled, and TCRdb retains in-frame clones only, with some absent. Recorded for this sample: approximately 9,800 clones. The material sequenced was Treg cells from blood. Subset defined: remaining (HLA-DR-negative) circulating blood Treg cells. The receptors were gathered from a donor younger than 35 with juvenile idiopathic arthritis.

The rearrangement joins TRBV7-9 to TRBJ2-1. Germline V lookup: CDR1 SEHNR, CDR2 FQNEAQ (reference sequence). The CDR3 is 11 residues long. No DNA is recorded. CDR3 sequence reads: CASSSKTIRFF.

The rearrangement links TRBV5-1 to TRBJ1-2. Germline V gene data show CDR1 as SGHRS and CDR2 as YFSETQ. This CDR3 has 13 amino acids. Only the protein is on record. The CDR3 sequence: CASSLDTREGYTF.

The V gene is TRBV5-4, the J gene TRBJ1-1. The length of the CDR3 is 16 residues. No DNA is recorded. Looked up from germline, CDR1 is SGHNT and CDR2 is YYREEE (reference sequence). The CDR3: CASRWGLQSSNTEAFF. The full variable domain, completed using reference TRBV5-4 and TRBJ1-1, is ETGVTQSPTHLIKTRGQQVTLRCSSQSGHNTVSWYQQALGQGPQFIFQYYREEENGRGNFPPRFSGLQFPNYSSELNVNALELDDSALYLCASRWGLQSSNTEAFFGQGTRLTVV.

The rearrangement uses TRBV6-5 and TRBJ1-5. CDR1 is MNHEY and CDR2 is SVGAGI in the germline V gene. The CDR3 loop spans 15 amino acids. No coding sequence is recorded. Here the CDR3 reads CASSSTMGSNQPQHF.

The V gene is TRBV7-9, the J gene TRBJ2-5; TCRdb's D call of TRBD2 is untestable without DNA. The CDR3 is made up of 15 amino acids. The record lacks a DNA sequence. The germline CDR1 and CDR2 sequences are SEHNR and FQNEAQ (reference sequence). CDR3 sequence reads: CASQRGGGALETQYF.

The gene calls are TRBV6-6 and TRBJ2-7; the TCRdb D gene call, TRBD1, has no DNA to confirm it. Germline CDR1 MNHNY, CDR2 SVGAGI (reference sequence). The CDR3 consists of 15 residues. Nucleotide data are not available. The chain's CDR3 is CASSRLRTGDYEQYF.

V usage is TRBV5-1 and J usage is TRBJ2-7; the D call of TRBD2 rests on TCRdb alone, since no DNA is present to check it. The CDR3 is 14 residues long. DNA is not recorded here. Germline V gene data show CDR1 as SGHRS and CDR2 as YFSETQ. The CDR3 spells CASSSRDFPNEQYF.